The rows below give T cell receptor beta chains drawn from one sample of a study of shared clonotypes between healthy human individuals. Profiled with immunoSEQ multiplex PCR; TCRdb holds only in-frame clones, not every one. The sample includes 2 million to 2.5 million clones, 80% to 95% of them seen just once. The sequenced sample consisted of naive CD4+ T cells from PBMCs. The receptors here all came from a man in his late teens or twenties in good health. Some clones in this sample may be carry-over from other donors' samples. CDR3s include the opening cysteine and the closing phenylalanine or tryptophan. D genes are given only for firm matches. The size entry is marked missing in some rows and otherwise reads once, few, many or a size class.

length	size	V	D	J	DNA	CDR3
16	NA	TRBV30	NA	TRBJ1-5	TGTGCCTGGAGCCCAAGGTGGCAGGGGATCAATCAGCCCCAGCATTTT	CAWSPRWQGINQPQHF
14	NA	TRBV11-2	NA	TRBJ1-1	TGTGCCAGCAGCCCCGTTAGGTTAGGCACTGAAGCTTTCTTT	CASSPVRLGTEAFF
11	NA	TRBV29-1	NA	TRBJ2-5	TGCAGCGTTGACAGCCAAGAGACCCAGTACTTC	CSVDSQETQYF
14	NA	TRBV10-3	NA	TRBJ2-1	TGTGCCATCAGTGAAGGGGGTTCCTACAATGAGCAGTTCTTC	CAISEGGSYNEQFF
15	NA	TRBV27	TRBD1	TRBJ1-1	TGTGCCAGCAGTTCACATAAGACAGGGAACGCCGCCGCTTTCTTT	CASSSHKTGNAAAFF
14	NA	TRBV19	NA	TRBJ1-2	TGTGCCAGTAGTATAGACAGGGGCAACTATGGCTACACCTTC	CASSIDRGNYGYTF
19	NA	TRBV15	NA	TRBJ2-1	TGTGCCACCAGCAGAGATGGGCCCGGGGCAGGAGGCCCCTACAATGAGCAGTTCTTC	CATSRDGPGAGGPYNEQFF
16	once	TRBV19	NA	TRBJ1-1	TGTGCCAGTAGTATAGAGGGGGGGCTGGCGGTCACTGAAGCTTTCTTT	CASSIEGGLAVTEAFF
14	NA	TRBV5-1	NA	TRBJ2-3	TGCGCCAGCAGCGGGGCAGGGGCCTGGGATACGCAGTATTTT	CASSGAGAWDTQYF
13	NA	TRBV7-3	NA	TRBJ2-5	TGTGCCAGCAGCTCAATGGGGCAAGAGACCCAGTACTTC	CASSSMGQETQYF
13	NA	TRBV28	NA	TRBJ1-2	TGTGCCAGCAAGAAGGGCGCAGACTATGGCTACACCTTC	CASKKGADYGYTF
16	once	TRBV5-1	TRBD2	TRBJ2-3	TGCGCCAGCAGCTGGACTAGCGGACTTCAGGGAGATACGCAGTATTTT	CASSWTSGLQGDTQYF
15	NA	TRBV5-4	TRBD1	TRBJ2-2	TGTGCCAGCAGTCGGACAGGGACGAACACCGGGGAGCTGTTTTTT	CASSRTGTNTGELFF
15	NA	TRBV5-1	NA	TRBJ2-7	TGCGCCAGCAGCTTTTTCCAGGACGGACTCTACGAGCAGTACTTC	CASSFFQDGLYEQYF
15	NA	TRBV29-1	TRBD1	TRBJ2-5	TGCAGCGTTGAATCCTCCGGGACAGGGGCAGGGGCCCAGTACTTC	CSVESSGTGAGAQYF
14	NA	TRBV5-1	NA	TRBJ1-2	TGCGCCAGCTCCGCCGCAGCCGCTAACTATGGCTACACCTTC	CASSAAAANYGYTF
17	NA	TRBV25-1	NA	TRBJ2-3	TGTGCCAGCAGAAAGTGGACTTTCACTTTACGCACAGATACGCAGTATTTT	CASRKWTFTLRTDTQYF
18	NA	TRBV9	NA	TRBJ2-3	TGTGCCAGCAGGAAAACAGGGACTCCACGGACAGGAGGGGATACGCAGTATTTT	CASRKTGTPRTGGDTQYF
15	NA	TRBV7-2	NA	TRBJ2-1	TGTGCCAGCAGCTTAGACGGTCCGCTCAATGGTGAGCAGTTCTTC	CASSLDGPLNGEQFF
13	NA	TRBV11-2	NA	TRBJ1-1	TGTGCCAGCAGCTTCTTAGGGAGCTATTGGGCTTTCTTT	CASSFLGSYWAFF
13	NA	TRBV5-1	TRBD1	TRBJ1-2	TGCGCCAGCAGCTTGACCCAGGGGGCTGGCTACACCTTC	CASSLTQGAGYTF